This T cell receptor (beta chain) was identified during a study of technical replicates of blood from several donors. Assay: immunoSEQ multiplex PCR; the TCRdb copy retains only in-frame clones and omits some. The sample shows roughly 72,000 clones, approximately 93% of them seen only once. Per the germline V gene, CDR1 is SGHKS and CDR2 is YYEKEE (reference sequence). CDR3 length: 15 amino acids. Germline trimming cut 4 bases from V and 4 bases from J; bases unmatched to any gene: 6. This TCR came from a human donor in good health. Sequencing input: T cells isolated from PBMCs. The rearrangement uses TRBV5-5 and TRBJ1-4; TRBD1 aligns across 8 bases. The CDR3 is CASSQTGAGNEKLFF. The CDR3 DNA follows: TGTGCCAGCAGCCAGACAGGGGCGGGTAATGAAAAACTGTTTTTT.